The clone carrying this T cell receptor (beta chain) was counted once. The source of the sample is a study of blood T cell repertoires in COVID-19. About the study: The United States, Italy and Spain were the sources of the acute and convalescent COVID-19 samples. Nucleic acid was either cDNA or gDNA, and it came from T cells, B-cell-depleted T cells, or PBMCs.

Authors' methods: Amplification with reference gene primers provided the estimates of nucleated cell counts. The table came from immunoSEQ multiplex PCR; TCRdb's copy has only in-frame clones and leaves some out. Clonal size and the V and J genes are those of that table, whereas D and trimming came from the DNA. The sample records roughly 200,000 clones, roughly 81% being singletons. Germline trimming cut 5 bases from V and 6 bases from J; bases unmatched to any gene: 4. Germline lookup yields CDR1 MNHEY and CDR2 SMNVEV (reference sequence). There are 13 residues in the CDR3. Sequenced sample: peripheral blood. The chain couples TRBV27 to TRBJ2-1; TRBD2 matches 7 bases. The TCR originated in a woman aged 40 to 50 with COVID-19, enrolled during active disease. The DNA of the CDR3 is TGTGCCAGCAGTCCCCGGGGGGTCAATGAGCAGTTCTTC. It encodes CASSPRGVNEQFF.